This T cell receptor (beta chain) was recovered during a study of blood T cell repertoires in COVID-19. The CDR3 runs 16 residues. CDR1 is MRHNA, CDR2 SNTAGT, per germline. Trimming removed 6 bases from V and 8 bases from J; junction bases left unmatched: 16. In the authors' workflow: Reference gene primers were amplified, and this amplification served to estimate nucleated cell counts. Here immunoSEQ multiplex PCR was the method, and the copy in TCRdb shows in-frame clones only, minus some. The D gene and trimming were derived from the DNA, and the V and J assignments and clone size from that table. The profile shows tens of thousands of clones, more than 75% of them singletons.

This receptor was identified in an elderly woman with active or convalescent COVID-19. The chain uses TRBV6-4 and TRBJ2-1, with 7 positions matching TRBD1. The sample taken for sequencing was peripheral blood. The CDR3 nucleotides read TGTGCCAGCAGCGAAACCGGGACAGTCTCGACGGATGAGCAGTTCTTC. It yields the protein CASSETGTVSTDEQFF.